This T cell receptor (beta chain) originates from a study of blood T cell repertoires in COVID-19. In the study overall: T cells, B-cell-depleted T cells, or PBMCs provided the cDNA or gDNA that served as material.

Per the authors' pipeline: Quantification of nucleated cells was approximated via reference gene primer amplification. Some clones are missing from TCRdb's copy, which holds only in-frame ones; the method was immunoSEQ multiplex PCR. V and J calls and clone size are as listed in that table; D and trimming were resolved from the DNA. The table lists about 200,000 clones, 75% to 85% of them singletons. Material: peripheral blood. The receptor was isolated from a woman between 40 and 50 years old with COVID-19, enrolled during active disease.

CDR3 residues: CASSLERAGNTQYF. Here the CDR3 DNA reads TGTGCCAGCAGTCTCGAGAGGGCCGGAAATACGCAGTATTTT. This chain joins TRBV5-4 and TRBJ2-3, with D maybe TRBD2 (5 bases). This CDR3 comprises 14 residues. In germline, CDR1 is SGHNT, CDR2 YYREEE (reference sequence). V lost 5 bases, J lost 7 bases, and 17 bases lay in between. Complete variable domain (other parts from reference TRBV5-4 and TRBJ2-3): ETGVTQSPTHLIKTRGQQVTLRCSSQSGHNTVSWYQQALGQGPQFIFQYYREEENGRGNFPPRFSGLQFPNYSSELNVNALELDDSALYLCASSLERAGNTQYFGPGTRLTVL.